Sequencing of this TCR beta chain was carried out in a study of cytomegalovirus exposure and HLA in healthy donors. Study-level findings and limits: The availability of immune exposure information extended only to CMV serostatus. Sequencing artifact likely explains a cluster of highly shared sequence variants. By HLA locus, TCR association rates varied in a later analysis, with DRB1 showing the most and HLA-C the fewest. Cytomegalovirus-associated TCR beta chains were listed, numbering 164.

This clone showed up just once. Its antigen is unknown. The PCR ran on 60 Vbeta and 13 Jbeta primers. Sequencing used immunoSEQ multiplex PCR; TCRdb keeps in-frame clones, though not all of them. The table has more than 85,000 clones, more than 65% seen once. Per the germline V gene, CDR1 is ENHRY and CDR2 is SYGVKD. There are 14 residues in the CDR3. V shed 4 bases and J shed 4 bases, with 13 bases lying between them. The sequence was obtained from a man aged 35 to 55 in good health and CMV-seropositive. The gene calls are TRBV10-3 and TRBJ1-2; no clear D. The sample consisted of PBMCs. The CDR3 coding sequence is TGTGCCATCAGTGTATTGTCGGGGAGCTATGGCTACACCTTC. It is translated as CAISVLSGSYGYTF.